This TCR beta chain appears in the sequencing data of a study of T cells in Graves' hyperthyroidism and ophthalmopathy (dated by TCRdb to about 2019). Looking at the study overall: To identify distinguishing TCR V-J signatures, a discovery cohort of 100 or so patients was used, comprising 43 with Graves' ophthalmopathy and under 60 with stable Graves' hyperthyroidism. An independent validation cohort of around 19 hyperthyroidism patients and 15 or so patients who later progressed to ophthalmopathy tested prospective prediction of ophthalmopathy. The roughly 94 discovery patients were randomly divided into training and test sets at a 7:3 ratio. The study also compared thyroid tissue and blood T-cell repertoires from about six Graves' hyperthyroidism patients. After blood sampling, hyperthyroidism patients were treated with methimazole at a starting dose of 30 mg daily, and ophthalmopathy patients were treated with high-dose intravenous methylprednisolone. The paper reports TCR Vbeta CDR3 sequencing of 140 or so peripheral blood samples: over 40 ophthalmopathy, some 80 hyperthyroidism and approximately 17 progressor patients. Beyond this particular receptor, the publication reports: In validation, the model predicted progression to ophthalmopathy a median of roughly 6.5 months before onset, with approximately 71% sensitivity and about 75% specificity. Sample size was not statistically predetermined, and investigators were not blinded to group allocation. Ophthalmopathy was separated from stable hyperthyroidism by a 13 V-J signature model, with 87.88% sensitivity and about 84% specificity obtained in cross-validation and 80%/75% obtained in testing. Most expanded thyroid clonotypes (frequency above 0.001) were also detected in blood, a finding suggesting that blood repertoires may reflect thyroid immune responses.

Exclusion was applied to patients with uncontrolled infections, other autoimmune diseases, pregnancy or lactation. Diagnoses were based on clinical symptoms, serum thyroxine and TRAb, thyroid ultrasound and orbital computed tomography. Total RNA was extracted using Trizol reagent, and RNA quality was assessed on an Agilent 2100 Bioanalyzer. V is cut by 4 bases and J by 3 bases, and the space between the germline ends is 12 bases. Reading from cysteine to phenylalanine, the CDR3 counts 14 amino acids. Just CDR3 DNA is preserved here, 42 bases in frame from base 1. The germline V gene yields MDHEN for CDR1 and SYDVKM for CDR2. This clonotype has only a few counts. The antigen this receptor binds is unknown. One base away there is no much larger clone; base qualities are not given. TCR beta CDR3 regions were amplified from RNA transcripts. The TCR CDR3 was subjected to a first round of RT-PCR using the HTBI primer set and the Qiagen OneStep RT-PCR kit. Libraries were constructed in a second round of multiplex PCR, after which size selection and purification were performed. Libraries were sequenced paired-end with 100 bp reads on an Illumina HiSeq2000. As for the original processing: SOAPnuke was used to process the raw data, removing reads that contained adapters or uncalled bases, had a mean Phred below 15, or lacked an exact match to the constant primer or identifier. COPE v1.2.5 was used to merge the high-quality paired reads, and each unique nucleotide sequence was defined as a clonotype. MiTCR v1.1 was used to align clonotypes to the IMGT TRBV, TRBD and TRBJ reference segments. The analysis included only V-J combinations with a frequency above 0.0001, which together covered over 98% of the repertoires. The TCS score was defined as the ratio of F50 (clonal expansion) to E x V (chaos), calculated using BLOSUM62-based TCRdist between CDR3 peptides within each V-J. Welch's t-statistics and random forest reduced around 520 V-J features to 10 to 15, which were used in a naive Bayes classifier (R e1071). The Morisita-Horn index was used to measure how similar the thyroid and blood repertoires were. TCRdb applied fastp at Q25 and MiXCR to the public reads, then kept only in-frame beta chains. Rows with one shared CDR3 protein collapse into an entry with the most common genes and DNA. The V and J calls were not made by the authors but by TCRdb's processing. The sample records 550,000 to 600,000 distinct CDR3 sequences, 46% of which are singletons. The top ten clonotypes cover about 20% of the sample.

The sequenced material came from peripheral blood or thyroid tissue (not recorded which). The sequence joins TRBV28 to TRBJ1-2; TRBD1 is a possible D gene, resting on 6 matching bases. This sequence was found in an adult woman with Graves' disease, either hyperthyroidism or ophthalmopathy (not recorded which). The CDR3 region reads CASSSGQGYYGYTF. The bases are TGTGCCAGCAGTTCCGGGCAGGGGTACTATGGCTACACCTTC.